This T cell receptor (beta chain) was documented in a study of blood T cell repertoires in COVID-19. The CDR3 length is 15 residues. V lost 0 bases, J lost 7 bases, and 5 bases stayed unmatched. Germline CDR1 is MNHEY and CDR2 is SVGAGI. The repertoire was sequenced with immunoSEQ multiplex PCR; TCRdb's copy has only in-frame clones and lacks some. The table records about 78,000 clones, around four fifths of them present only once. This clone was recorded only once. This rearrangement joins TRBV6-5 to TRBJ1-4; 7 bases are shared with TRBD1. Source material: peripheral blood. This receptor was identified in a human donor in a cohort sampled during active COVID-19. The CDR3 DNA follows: TGTGCCAGCAGTTACTCCCGACAGGGACGTGAAAAACTGTTTTTT. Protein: CASSYSRQGREKLFF.